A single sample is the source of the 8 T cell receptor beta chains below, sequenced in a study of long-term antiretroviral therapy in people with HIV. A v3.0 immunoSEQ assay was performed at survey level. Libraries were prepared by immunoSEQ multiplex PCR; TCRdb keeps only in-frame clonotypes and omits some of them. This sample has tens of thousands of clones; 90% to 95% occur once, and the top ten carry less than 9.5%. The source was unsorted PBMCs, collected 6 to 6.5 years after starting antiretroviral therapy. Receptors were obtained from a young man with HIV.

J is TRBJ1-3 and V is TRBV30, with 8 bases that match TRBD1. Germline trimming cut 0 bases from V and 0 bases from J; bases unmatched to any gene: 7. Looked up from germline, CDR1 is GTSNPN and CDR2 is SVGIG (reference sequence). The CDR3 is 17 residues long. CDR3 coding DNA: TGTGCCTGGAGTGTACTCACAGGGGGGAACTCTGGAAACACCATATATTTT. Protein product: CAWSVLTGGNSGNTIYF. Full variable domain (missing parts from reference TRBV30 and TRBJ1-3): SQTIHQWPATLVQPVGSPLSLECTVEGTSNPNLYWYRQAAGRGLQLLFYSVGIGQISSEVPQNLSASRPQDRQFILSSKKLLLSDSGFYLCAWSVLTGGNSGNTIYFGEGSWLTVV.

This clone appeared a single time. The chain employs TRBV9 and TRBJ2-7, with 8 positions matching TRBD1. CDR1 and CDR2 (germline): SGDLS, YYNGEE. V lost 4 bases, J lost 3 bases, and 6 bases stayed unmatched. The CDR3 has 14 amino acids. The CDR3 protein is CASSPRDRSYEQYF. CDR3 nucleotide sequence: TGTGCCAGCAGCCCCCGGGACAGGAGCTACGAGCAGTACTTC.

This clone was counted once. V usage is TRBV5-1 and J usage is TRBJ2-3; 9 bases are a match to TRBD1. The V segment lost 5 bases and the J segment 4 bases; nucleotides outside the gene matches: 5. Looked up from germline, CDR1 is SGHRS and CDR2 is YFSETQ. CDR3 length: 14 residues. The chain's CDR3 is CASRPRQGADTQYF. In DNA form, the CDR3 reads TGCGCCAGCAGACCTCGACAGGGGGCAGATACGCAGTATTTT.

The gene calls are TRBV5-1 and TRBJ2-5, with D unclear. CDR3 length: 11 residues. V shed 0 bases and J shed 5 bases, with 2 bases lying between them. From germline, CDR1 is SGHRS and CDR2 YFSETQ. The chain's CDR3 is CASSLAETQYF. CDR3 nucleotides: TGCGCCAGCAGCTTGGCGGAGACCCAGTACTTC.

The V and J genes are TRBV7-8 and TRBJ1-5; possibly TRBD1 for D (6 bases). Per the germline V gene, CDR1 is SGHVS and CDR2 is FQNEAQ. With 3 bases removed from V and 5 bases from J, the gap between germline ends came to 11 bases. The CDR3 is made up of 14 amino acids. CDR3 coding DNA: TGTGCCAGCAGCTTGACGGGGGCAGATCAGCCCCAGCATTTT. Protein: CASSLTGADQPQHF. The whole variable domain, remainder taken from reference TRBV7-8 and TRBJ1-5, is GAGVSQSPRYKVAKRGQDVALRCDPISGHVSLFWYQQALGQGPEFLTYFQNEAQLDKSGLPSDRFFAERPEGSVSTLKIQRTQQEDSAVYLCASSLTGADQPQHFGDGTRLSIL.

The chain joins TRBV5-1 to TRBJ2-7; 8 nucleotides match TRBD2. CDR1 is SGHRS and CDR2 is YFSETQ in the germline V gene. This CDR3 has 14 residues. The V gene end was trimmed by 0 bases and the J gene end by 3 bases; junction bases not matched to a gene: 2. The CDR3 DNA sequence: TGCGCCAGCAGCTTGGTCGGGGGGGACTACGAGCAGTACTTC. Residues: CASSLVGGDYEQYF.

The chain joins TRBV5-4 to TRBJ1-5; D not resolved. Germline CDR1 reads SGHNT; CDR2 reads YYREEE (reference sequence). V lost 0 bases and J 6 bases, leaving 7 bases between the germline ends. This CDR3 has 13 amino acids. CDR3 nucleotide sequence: TGTGCCAGCAGCTTGGGTGCTGCTCAGCCCCAGCATTTT. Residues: CASSLGAAQPQHF.

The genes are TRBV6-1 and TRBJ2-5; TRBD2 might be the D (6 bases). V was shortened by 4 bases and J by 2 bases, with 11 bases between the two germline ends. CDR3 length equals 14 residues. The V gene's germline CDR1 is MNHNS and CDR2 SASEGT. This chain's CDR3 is CASSGRGAQETQYF. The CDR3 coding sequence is TGTGCCAGCAGTGGTCGCGGGGCACAAGAGACCCAGTACTTC.